The 17 T cell receptor beta chains reported below all come from one sample, sequenced in a study of PD-1 blockade in classical Hodgkin lymphoma. The time point is: newly diagnosed, previously untreated cHL patient sample. Thawed PBMCs underwent magnetic negative selection to obtain purified CD8+ T cells. Assay: immunoSEQ multiplex PCR; the TCRdb copy retains only in-frame clones and omits some. The sample contains a few thousand clones, about 73% of which appear only once. The sequencing sample was made of CD8+ T cells from blood. These receptors all come from a human donor with classical Hodgkin lymphoma.

This chain links TRBV10-3 with TRBJ2-7; D might be TRBD1 (6 bases). CDR1 is ENHRY, CDR2 SYGVKD, per germline. This CDR3 region has 13 residues. V lost 3 bases to trimming and J lost 3 bases, with 9 bases between them. The CDR3 here is CAISENRDYEQYF. The CDR3 region has the DNA TGTGCCATCAGTGAAAACAGGGACTACGAGCAGTACTTC.

The genes are TRBV14 and TRBJ2-1; 8 nucleotides align to TRBD1. J gave up 4 bases and V 4 bases, and 3 bases lay outside the gene matches. This CDR3 comprises 14 residues. The germline CDR1 and CDR2 sequences are SGHDN and FVKESK. CDR3 region: CASSLGQGYNEQFF. The CDR3 DNA is TGTGCCAGCAGCCTCGGACAGGGTTACAATGAGCAGTTCTTC.

This clone was counted a few times. The rearrangement joins TRBV9 to TRBJ2-5; D not resolved. CDR3 length: 14 amino acids. Germline CDR1 reads SGDLS; CDR2 reads YYNGEE. V was cut by 0 bases and J by 5 bases, with 11 bases left in between. CDR3 region: CASSVDGSLETQYF. The CDR3 DNA reads TGTGCCAGCAGCGTAGACGGTAGCTTGGAGACCCAGTACTTC. The variable domain in full, with the rest retrieved from reference TRBV9 and TRBJ2-5, is DSGVTQTPKHLITATGQRVTLRCSPRSGDLSVYWYQQSLDQGLQFLIQYYNGEERAKGNILERFSAQQFPDLHSELNLSSLELGDSALYFCASSVDGSLETQYFGPGTRLLVL.

The chain uses TRBV7-9 and TRBJ2-1; TRBD2 aligns across 7 bases. The CDR3 consists of 15 residues. Trimming cost V 1 base and J 4 bases; bases outside gene matches: 4. Germline V CDR1 and CDR2: SEHNR, FQNEAQ (reference sequence). CDR3 sequence: CASSLGGGGYNEQFF. DNA for the CDR3: TGTGCCAGCAGCTTAGGGGGGGGAGGGTACAATGAGCAGTTCTTC.

The chain employs TRBV7-3 and TRBJ2-7; 8 bases are a match to TRBD1. CDR1 is SGHTA and CDR2 is FQGTGA in the germline V gene. The CDR3 has 16 residues. V lost 2 bases and J lost 7; bases outside the gene matches: 13. DNA of the CDR3: TGTGCCAGCAGCTTAGGGTTCCGACAGGGGAAGGGGGAGCAGTACTTC. Amino acids: CASSLGFRQGKGEQYF.

The rearrangement links TRBV7-9 to TRBJ2-7; TRBD2 matches at 7 bases. This CDR3 has 16 amino acids. From germline, CDR1 is SEHNR and CDR2 FQNEAQ (reference sequence). V gave up 5 bases and J gave up 0 bases; unmatched junction bases: 10. The CDR3 sequence is CASSQEPSGDSYEQYF. The DNA of the CDR3 is TGTGCCAGCAGCCAAGAGCCGAGCGGGGACTCCTACGAGCAGTACTTC.

The CDR3 sequence is CASSLAGETQYF. The CDR3, as DNA: TGTGCCAGCAGCTTAGCAGGGGAGACCCAGTACTTC. The rearrangement joins TRBV7-8 to TRBJ2-5, with D unclear. V lost 0 bases to trimming and J lost 5 bases, with 4 bases between them. Germline V gene lookup returns CDR1 SGHVS and CDR2 FQNEAQ. This CDR3 is 12 amino acids long.

Judged by abundance, this clone is large (0.1 to 1%). This chain connects TRBV21-1 to TRBJ2-1; the table's D call TRBD1 went unverified against the DNA. TRBV21-1 is a recognized pseudogene. This CDR3 region has 11 residues. CDR3: CASSPTGEQFF. The CDR3 DNA is TGTGCCAGCAGCCCAACAGGGGAGCAGTTCTTC.

In its sample, this clone was seen a few times. This rearrangement joins TRBV5-6 to TRBJ2-7, with D perhaps matching TRBD1 (6 bases). Trimming pared 3 bases from V and 6 bases from J, leaving 10 bases between. In germline, CDR1 is SGHDT, CDR2 YYEEEE. This CDR3 has 12 amino acids. This CDR3 is CASSSDRPEQYF. The CDR3, as DNA: TGTGCCAGCAGCTCTGACAGGCCCGAGCAGTACTTC.

The chain recombines TRBV2 with TRBJ1-2, with TRBD1 matching over 9 bases. The germline V gene encodes CDR1 SNHLY and CDR2 FYNNEI. J gave up 6 bases and V 7 bases, and 6 bases lay outside the gene matches. The CDR3 contains 13 residues. CDR3 in amino acids: CASTPRTGDGYTF. The CDR3 DNA sequence: TGTGCCAGCACCCCACGGACAGGGGATGGCTACACCTTC.

The chain recombines TRBV2 with TRBJ2-5; D uncertain. Matching the DNA end better, TRBJ2-7 makes the J call doubtful. CDR1 is SNHLY and CDR2 is FYNNEI in the germline V gene. This CDR3 comprises 15 residues. In DNA, the CDR3 is TGTGCCAGCAGTCACACTTACACGAGGTTCCACGAGCAGTACTTC. This encodes CASSHTYTRFHEQYF.

The chain is built from TRBV10-3 and TRBJ2-5, with D perhaps TRBD1 (5 bases). The germline CDR1 and CDR2 sequences are ENHRY and SYGVKD. There are 14 residues in the CDR3. V was pared by 4 bases and J by 5 bases, with 14 bases between. The CDR3 DNA reads as TGTGCCATCAGTGGAAATCAGGGTGGCGAGACCCAGTACTTC. Residues: CAISGNQGGETQYF.

V gene TRBV2 combines with J gene TRBJ2-1, with a tentative D call TRBD2 (6 bases). The germline V and J ends were trimmed by 4 bases and 3 bases, with 13 bases remaining between them. The CDR3 length is 15 residues. Germline loops: CDR1 SNHLY, CDR2 FYNNEI. The CDR3, as DNA: TGTGCCAGCAGTGCGGAGGGAGACTTCTACAATGAGCAGTTCTTC. Amino acids: CASSAEGDFYNEQFF.

This clone was counted a few times. This sequence joins TRBV7-9 and TRBJ1-2; D is undetermined. The V end lost 4 bases, the J end lost 0 bases, and 15 bases lay between the germline ends. The CDR3 consists of 16 residues. Germline CDR1 and CDR2: SEHNR and FQNEAQ (reference sequence). CDR3 in DNA: TGTGCCAGCAGCTCTAGCATAGACTCGGCTAACTATGGCTACACCTTC. Protein: CASSSSIDSANYGYTF.

The rearrangement uses TRBV28 and TRBJ2-1, with 14 nucleotides matching TRBD2. The CDR3 covers 17 residues. Germline V gene data show CDR1 as MDHEN and CDR2 as SYDVKM. Trimming at V came to 3 bases and at J to 4 bases, leaving 5 bases not matched to a gene. The CDR3 spells CASSFRLAGGGYNEQFF. The CDR3 coding sequence is TGTGCCAGCAGTTTTAGACTAGCGGGAGGGGGTTACAATGAGCAGTTCTTC.

This clone was recorded only once. This rearrangement joins TRBV14 to TRBJ1-2; D remains ambiguous. CDR3 length equals 16 residues. Germline V gene sequence: CDR1 SGHDN, CDR2 FVKESK. The V end was cut by 2 bases, the J end by 4 bases, with 17 bases between. CDR3: CASSQLRTPTIYGYTF. The CDR3 DNA is TGTGCCAGCAGCCAACTCCGAACGCCTACTATCTATGGCTACACCTTC.

The V gene is TRBV10-2, the J gene TRBJ1-1; 7 bases line up with TRBD1. Losses at the gene ends were 8 bases for V and 2 bases for J; bases not matched to a gene: 2. Germline values: CDR1 WSHSY, CDR2 SAAADI. This CDR3 is 12 amino acids long. CDR3 amino acids: CASRQGNTEAFF. DNA for the CDR3: TGCGCCAGCCGACAGGGAAACACTGAAGCTTTCTTT.